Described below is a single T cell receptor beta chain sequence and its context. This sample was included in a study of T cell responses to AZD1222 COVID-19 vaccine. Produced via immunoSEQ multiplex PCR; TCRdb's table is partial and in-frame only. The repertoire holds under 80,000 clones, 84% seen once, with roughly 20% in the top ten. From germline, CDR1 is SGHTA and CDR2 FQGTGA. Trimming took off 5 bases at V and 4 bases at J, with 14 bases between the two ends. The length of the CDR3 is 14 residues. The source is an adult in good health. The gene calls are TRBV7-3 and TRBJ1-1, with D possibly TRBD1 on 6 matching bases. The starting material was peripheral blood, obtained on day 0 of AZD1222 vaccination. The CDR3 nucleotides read TGTGCCAGCAGCCTAAGTGGGGGGCCCACTGAAGCTTTCTTT. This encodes CASSLSGGPTEAFF. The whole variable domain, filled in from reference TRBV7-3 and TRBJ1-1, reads GAGVSQTPSNKVTEKGKYVELRCDPISGHTALYWYRQSLGQGPEFLIYFQGTGAADDSGLPNDRFFAVRPEGSVSTLKIQRTERGDSAVYLCASSLSGGPTEAFFGQGTRLTVV.